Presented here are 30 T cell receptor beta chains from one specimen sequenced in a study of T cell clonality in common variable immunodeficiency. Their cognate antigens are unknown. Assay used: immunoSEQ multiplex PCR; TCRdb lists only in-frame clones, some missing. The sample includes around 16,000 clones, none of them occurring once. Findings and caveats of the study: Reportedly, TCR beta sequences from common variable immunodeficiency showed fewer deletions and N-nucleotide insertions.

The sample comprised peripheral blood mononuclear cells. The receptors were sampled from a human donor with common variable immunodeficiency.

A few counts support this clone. The part of the CDR3 DNA that was read is TGCAGTGCTAGCCGAGCGGGCCACTCCTACGAG. Encoded protein: CSASRAGHSYE. The full CDR3 protein reads CSASRAGHSYEQYF. The V gene is TRBV20-1, the J gene TRBJ2-7, with a weak D call TRBD2 (6 bases). The read gets to within 3 residues of the CDR3 end, and the germline J gene fills in the rest. Trimming took off 3 bases at V and 0 bases at J, with 12 bases between the two ends. This CDR3 region has 14 residues. Germline values: CDR1 DFQATT, CDR2 SNEGSKA (reference sequence).

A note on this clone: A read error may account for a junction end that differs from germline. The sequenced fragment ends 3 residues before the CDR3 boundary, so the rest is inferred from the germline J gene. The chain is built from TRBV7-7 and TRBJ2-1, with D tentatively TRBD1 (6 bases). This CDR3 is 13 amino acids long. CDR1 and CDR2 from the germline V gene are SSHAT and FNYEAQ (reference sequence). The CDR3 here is CASSLGQNNEQFF. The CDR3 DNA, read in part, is TGTGCTAGCAGCTTAGGACAGAACAATGAG.

The CDR3 sequence is CASSCTPGTQYF. The CDR3 bases that were read are TGTGCCAGCAGCTGTACCCCGGGGACG. This chain joins TRBV7-2 and TRBJ2-3, with a weak D call TRBD2 (5 bases). The DNA ends 3 residues before the CDR3 does, and the rest of the CDR3 is filled in from the germline J gene. Per germline, CDR1 SGHTA and CDR2 FQGNSA. The CDR3 has 12 amino acids.

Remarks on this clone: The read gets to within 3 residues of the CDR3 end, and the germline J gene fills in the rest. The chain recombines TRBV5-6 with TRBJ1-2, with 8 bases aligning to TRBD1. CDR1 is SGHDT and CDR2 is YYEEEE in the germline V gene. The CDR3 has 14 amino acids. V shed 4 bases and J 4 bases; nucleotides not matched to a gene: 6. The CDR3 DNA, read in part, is TGTGCCAGCAGCAACACAGGGGGATCCTATGGC. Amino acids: CASSNTGGSYG. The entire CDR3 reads CASSNTGGSYGYTF.

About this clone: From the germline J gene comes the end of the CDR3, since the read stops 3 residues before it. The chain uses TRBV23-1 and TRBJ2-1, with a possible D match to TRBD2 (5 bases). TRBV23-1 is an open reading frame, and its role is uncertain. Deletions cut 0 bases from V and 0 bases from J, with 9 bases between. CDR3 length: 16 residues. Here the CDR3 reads CASSQSSEFSYNEQFF. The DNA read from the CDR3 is TGCGCCAGCAGTCAATCTAGCGAGTTCTCCTACAATGAG.

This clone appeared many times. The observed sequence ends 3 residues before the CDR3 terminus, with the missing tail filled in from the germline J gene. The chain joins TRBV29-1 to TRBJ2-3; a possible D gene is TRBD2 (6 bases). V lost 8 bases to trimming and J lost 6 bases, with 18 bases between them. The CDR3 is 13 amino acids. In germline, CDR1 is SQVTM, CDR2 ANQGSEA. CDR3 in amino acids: CSFRGGSGDTQYF. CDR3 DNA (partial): TGCAGCTTCCGTGGGGGGAGTGGGGATACG.

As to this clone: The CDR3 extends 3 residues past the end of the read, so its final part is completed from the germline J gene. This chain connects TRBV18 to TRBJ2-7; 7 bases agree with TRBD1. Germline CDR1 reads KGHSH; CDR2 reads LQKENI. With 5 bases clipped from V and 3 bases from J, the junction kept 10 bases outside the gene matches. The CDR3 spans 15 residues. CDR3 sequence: CASSSITGTVYEQYF. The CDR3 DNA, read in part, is TGTGCCAGCTCATCCATTACCGGGACAGTCTACGAG.

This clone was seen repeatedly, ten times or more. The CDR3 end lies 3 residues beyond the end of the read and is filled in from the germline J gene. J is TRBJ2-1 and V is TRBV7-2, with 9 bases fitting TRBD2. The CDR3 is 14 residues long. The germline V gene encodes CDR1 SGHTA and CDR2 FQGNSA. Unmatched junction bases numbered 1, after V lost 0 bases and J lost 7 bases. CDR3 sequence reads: CASSLALAGNEQFF. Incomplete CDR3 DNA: TGTGCCAGCAGCTTAGCTCTAGCGGGGAATGAG. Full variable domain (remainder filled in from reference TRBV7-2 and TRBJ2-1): GAGVSQSPSNKVTEKGKDVELRCDPISGHTALYWYRQSLGQGLEFLIYFQGNSAPDKSGLPSDRFSAERTGGSVSTLTIQRTQQEDSAVYLCASSLALAGNEQFFGPGTRLTVL.

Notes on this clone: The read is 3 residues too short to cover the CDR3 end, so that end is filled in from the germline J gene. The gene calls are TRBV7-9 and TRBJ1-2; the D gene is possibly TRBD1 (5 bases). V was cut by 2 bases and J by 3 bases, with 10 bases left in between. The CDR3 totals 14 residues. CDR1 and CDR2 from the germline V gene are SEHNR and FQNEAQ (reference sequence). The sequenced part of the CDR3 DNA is TGTGCCAGCAGCTTATTAGGGGTCCACTATGGC. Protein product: CASSLLGVHYG. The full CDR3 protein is CASSLLGVHYGYTF.

The CDR3 spells CASSFGQYEQYF. CDR3 DNA (partial): TGCGCCAGCAGCTTTGGACAGTACGAG. The V and J genes are TRBV5-1 and TRBJ2-7, with a tentative D call TRBD1 (6 bases). The read ends 3 residues before the CDR3 terminus; that terminus is restored from the germline J gene. Germline V gene data show CDR1 as SGHRS and CDR2 as YFSETQ. Trimming took 2 bases from V and 4 from J, leaving 7 bases between them. The CDR3 loop spans 12 amino acids.

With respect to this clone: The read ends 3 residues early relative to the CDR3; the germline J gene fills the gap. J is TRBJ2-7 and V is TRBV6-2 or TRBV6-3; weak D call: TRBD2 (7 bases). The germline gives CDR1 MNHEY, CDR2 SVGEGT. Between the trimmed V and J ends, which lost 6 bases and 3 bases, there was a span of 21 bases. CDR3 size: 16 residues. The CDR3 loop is CASRRAGGLLRYEQYF. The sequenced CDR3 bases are TGTGCCAGCAGACGGGCCGGGGGGCTCCTCCGCTACGAG.

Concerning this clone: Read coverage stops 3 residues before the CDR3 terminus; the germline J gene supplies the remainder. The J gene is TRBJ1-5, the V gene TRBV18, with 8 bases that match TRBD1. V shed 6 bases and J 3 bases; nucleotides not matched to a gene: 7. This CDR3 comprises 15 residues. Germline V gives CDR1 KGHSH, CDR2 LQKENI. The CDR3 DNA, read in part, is TGTGCCAGCTCGTCGGACAGGGCCCTCAATCAGCCC. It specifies CASSSDRALNQP. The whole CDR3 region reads CASSSDRALNQPQHF.

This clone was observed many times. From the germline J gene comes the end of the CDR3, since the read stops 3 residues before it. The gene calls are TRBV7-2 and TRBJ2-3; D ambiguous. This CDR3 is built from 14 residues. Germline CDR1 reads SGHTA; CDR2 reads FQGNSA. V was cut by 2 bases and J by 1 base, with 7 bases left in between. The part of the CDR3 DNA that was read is TGTGCCAGCAGCTTAAACCGGGGCACAGATACG. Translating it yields CASSLNRGTDT. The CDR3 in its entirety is CASSLNRGTDTQYF.

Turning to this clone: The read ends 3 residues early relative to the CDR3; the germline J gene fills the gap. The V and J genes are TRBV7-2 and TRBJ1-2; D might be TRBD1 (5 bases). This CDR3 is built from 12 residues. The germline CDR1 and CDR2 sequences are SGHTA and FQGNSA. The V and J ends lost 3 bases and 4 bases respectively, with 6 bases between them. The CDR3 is CASSFDSYGYTF. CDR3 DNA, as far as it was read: TGTGCCAGCAGCTTTGACAGCTATGGC.

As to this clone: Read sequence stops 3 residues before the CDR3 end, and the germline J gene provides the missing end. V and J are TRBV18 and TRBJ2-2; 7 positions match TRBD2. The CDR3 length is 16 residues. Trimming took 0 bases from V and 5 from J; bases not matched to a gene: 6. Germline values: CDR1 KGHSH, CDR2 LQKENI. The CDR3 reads CASSPPASGGTGELFF. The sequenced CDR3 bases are TGTGCCAGCTCACCACCGGCTAGCGGAGGGACCGGGGAG.

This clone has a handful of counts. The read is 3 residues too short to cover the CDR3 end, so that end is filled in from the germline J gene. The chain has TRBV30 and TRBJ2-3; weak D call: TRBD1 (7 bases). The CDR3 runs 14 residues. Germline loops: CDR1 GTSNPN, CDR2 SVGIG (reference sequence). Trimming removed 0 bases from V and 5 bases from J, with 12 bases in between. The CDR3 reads CAWSVAGGKDTQYF. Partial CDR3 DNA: TGTGCCTGGAGTGTAGCAGGGGGGAAAGATACG. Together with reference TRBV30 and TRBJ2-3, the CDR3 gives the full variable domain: SQTIHQWPATLVQPVGSPLSLECTVEGTSNPNLYWYRQAAGRGLQLLFYSVGIGQISSEVPQNLSASRPQDRQFILSSKKLLLSDSGFYLCAWSVAGGKDTQYFGPGTRLTVL.

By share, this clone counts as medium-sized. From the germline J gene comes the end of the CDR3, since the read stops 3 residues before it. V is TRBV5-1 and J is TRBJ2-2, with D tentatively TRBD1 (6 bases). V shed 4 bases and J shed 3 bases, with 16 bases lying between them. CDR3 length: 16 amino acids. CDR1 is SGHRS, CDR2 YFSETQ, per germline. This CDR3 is CASSADTGSHTGELFF. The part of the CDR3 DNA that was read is TGCGCCAGCAGCGCAGACACAGGGAGCCACACCGGGGAG.

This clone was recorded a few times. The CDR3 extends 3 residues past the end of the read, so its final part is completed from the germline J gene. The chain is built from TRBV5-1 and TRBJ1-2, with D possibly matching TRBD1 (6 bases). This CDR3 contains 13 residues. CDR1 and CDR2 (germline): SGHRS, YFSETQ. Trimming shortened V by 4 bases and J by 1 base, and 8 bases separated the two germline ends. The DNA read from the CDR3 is TGCGCCAGCAGCGAGGACAGTAACTATGGC. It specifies CASSEDSNYG. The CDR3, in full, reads CASSEDSNYGYTF.

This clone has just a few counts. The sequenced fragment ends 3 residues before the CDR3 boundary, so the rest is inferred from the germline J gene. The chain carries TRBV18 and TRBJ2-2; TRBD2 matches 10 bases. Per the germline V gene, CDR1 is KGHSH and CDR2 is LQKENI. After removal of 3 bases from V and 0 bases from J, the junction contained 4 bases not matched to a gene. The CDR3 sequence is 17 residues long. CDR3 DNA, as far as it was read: TGTGCCAGCTCACCCATAGCGGGGGGTCCGAACACCGGGGAG. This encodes CASSPIAGGPNTGE. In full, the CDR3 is CASSPIAGGPNTGELFF.

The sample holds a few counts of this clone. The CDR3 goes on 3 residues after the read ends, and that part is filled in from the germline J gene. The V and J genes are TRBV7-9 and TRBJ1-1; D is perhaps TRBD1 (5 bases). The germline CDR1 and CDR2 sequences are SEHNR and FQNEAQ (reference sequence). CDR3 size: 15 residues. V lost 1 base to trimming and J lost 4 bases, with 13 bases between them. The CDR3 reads CASSLDAGSSTEAFF. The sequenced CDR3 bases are TGTGCCAGCAGCTTAGATGCAGGGTCTAGCACTGAA.

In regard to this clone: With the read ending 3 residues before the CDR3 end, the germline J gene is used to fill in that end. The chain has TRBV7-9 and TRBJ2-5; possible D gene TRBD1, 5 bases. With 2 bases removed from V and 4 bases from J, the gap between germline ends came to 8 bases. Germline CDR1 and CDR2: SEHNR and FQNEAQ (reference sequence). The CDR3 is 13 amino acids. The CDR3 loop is CASSLSGRETQYF. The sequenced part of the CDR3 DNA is TGTGCCAGCAGCTTATCAGGGCGAGAGACC.

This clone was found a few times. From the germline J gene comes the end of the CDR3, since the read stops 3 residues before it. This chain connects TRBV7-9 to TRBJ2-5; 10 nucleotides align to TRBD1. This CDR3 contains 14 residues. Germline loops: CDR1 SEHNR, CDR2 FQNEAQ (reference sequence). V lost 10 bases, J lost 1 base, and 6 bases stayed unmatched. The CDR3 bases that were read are TGTGCCATCAACCGGGACAGGGGCCAAGAGACC. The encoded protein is CAINRDRGQET. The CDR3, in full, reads CAINRDRGQETQYF.

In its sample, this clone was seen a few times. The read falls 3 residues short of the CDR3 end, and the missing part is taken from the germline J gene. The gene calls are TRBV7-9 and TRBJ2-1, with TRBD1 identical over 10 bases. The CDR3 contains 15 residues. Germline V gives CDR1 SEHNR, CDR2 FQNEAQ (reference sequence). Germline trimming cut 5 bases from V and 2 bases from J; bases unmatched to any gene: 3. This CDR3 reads CASSPGTGAYNEQFF. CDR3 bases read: TGTGCCAGCAGCCCCGGGACAGGGGCCTACAATGAG.

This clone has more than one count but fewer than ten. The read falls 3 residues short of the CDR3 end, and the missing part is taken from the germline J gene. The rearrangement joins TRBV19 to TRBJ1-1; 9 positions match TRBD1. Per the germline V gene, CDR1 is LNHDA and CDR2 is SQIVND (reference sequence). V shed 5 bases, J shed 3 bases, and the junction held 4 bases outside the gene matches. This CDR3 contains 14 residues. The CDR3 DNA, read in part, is TGTGCCAGTAGTCCAACAGGGGGCCACACTGAA. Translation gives CASSPTGGHTE. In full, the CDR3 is CASSPTGGHTEAFF.

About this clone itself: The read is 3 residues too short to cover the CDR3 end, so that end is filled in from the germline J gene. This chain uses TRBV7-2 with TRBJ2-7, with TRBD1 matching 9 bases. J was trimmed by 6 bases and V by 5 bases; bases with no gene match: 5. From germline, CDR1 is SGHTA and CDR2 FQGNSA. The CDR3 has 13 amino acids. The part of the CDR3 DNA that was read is TGTGCCAGCAGCAGAGGACAGGGGAGCGAG. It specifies CASSRGQGSE. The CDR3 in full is CASSRGQGSEQYF.

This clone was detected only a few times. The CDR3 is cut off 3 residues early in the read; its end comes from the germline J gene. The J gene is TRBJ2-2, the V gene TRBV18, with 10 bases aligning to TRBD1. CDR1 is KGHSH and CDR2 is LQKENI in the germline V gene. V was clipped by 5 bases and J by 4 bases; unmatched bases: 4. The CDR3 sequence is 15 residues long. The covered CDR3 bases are TGTGCCAGCTCATCCGGGACAGGGGCCACCGGGGAG. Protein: CASSSGTGATGE. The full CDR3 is CASSSGTGATGELFF.

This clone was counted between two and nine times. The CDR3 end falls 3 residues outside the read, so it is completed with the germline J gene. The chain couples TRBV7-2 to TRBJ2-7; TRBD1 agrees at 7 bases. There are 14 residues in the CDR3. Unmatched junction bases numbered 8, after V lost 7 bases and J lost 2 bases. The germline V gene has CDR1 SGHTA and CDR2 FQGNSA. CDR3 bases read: TGTGCCAGCACCATCTCAGGGGGTGCCTACGAG. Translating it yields CASTISGGAYE. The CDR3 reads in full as CASTISGGAYEQYF.

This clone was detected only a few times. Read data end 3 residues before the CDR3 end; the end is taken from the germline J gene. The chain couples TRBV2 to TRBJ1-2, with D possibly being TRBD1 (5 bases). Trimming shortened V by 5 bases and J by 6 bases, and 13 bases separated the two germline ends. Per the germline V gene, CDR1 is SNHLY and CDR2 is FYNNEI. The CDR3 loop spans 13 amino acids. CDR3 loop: CASSLGQGDGYTF. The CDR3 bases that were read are TGTGCCAGCAGTTTAGGGCAGGGTGATGGC. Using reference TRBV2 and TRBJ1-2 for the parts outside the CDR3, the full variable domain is EPEVTQTPSHQVTQMGQEVILRCVPISNHLYFYWYRQILGQKVEFLVSFYNNEISEKSEIFDDQFSVERPDGSNFTLKIRSTKLEDSAMYFCASSLGQGDGYTFGSGTRLTVV.

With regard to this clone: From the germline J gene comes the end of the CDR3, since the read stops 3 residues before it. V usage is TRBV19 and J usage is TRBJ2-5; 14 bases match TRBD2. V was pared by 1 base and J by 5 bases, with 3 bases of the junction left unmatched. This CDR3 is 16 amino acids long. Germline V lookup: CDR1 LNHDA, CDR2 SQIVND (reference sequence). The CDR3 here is CASSIVGTSGSETQYF. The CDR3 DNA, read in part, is TGTGCCAGTAGTATAGTTGGGACTAGCGGGAGCGAGACC.

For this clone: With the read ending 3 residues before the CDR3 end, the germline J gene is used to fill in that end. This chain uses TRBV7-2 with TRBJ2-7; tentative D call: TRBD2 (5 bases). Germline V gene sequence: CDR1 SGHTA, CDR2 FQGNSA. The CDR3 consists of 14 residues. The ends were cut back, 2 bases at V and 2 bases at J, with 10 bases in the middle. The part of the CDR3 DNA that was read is TGTGCCAGCAGCTTACGGGGATACCCCTACGAG. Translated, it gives CASSLRGYPYE. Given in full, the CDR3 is CASSLRGYPYEQYF.